This T cell receptor (beta chain) was found in a study of identical twins. Study outcomes and limitations: The more abundant beta clonotypes in cord blood had fewer insertions, and memory repertoires did not show this. Excess sharing by twins proved weaker in beta out-of-frame sequences.

Comments on this clonotype: Its antigen is not identified.

TCRdb re-called the 5' RACE reads with MiXCR, one entry per CDR3 protein. The repertoire holds around 500,000 distinct CDR3 sequences, with 11% to 15% as singletons. Trimming removed 6 bases from V and 8 bases from J, with 13 bases in between. The CDR3 is 12 amino acids. These sequences were also reported in another study, on yellow fever vaccine responses in identical twins. From that study: Convergence reportedly seemed to mark part of the twins' vaccine T cell response, with personalization marking the rest.

The sample was CD4+ T cells sorted from blood. The receptor's source is a woman younger than 30 in good health. The V and J genes are TRBV12-3 or TRBV12-4 and TRBJ1-1; unclear D gene. The CDR3 reads CASSRFRTEAFF. In DNA, the CDR3 is TGTGCCAGCAGCCGGTTCCGGACGGAAGCTTTCTTT.